These 10 T cell receptor beta chains share one sample of origin, sequenced in a study of cytomegalovirus exposure and HLA in healthy donors. The PCR contained 60 Vbeta and 13 Jbeta primers. This table comes from immunoSEQ multiplex PCR, and its TCRdb copy is limited to in-frame clones, with some not included. The sample consists of some 150,000 clones, 72% of them appearing once. Material: PBMCs. Receptors originate from a man between 35 and 55 years old in good health and CMV-seronegative.

The chain recombines TRBV19 with TRBJ2-2, with D perhaps matching TRBD2 (6 bases). The CDR3 length is 14 residues. Per the germline V gene, CDR1 is LNHDA and CDR2 is SQIVND (reference sequence). V lost 5 bases to trimming and J lost 5 bases, with 12 bases between them. The CDR3 region is CASSSSGVTGELFF. CDR3 in DNA: TGTGCCAGTAGTTCCTCGGGAGTTACCGGGGAGCTGTTTTTT.

CDR3 region: CASSRSGSENEQFF. The CDR3 DNA reads as TGTGCCAGCAGCCGTAGCGGGAGTGAGAATGAGCAGTTCTTC. The V call is TRBV7-9, the J call TRBJ2-1; 9 bases agree with TRBD2. CDR3 length: 14 residues. V trimming: 5 bases; J trimming: 7 bases; junction bases outside the gene matches: 6. CDR1 is SEHNR and CDR2 is FQNEAQ in the germline V gene (reference sequence).

This clone has a handful of counts. In DNA, the CDR3 is TGCGCCAGCAGCTTGGGGCAGGGCTTGTCCTACGAGCAGTACTTC. It specifies CASSLGQGLSYEQYF. This chain links TRBV5-1 with TRBJ2-7; D is possibly TRBD1 (5 bases). V was clipped by 0 bases and J by 1 base, with 11 bases between them. CDR3 length: 15 amino acids. From germline, CDR1 is SGHRS and CDR2 YFSETQ.

The rearrangement links TRBV28 to TRBJ2-7; D is possibly TRBD1 (5 bases). This CDR3 region has 13 residues. The germline CDR1 and CDR2 sequences are MDHEN and SYDVKM. V was clipped by 1 base and J by 5 bases, with 9 bases between them. The CDR3, as DNA: TGTGCCAGCAGTTTATCAGGGTTTGACGAGCAGTACTTC. It yields the protein CASSLSGFDEQYF.

This clone has just one count. The rearrangement links TRBV5-4 to TRBJ1-2; maybe TRBD1 (5 bases). V dropped 4 bases and J dropped 6 bases, with 16 bases sitting between them. Germline V gene data show CDR1 as SGHNT and CDR2 as YYREEE (reference sequence). The CDR3 consists of 14 residues. This CDR3 reads CASSAAGGFNGYTF. The DNA of the CDR3 is TGTGCCAGCAGCGCCGCGGGGGGTTTTAATGGCTACACCTTC.

The rearrangement links TRBV10-3 to TRBJ2-3; D may be TRBD2 (5 bases). The CDR3 covers 11 residues. Trimming removed 6 bases at V and 10 bases at J, with 11 bases between. The germline V gene has CDR1 ENHRY and CDR2 SYGVKD. The CDR3 sequence is CAIRDGVPQYF. The CDR3 DNA follows: TGTGCCATCAGAGACGGGGTTCCGCAGTATTTT.

This clone appeared once. The rearrangement links TRBV30 to TRBJ2-5; 8 bases fit TRBD2. Germline V lookup: CDR1 GTSNPN, CDR2 SVGIG (reference sequence). Trimming removed 0 bases from V and 7 bases from J; junction bases left unmatched: 22. The CDR3 loop spans 19 amino acids. The CDR3, as DNA: TGTGCCTGGAGTGTAGAGGTGATTCCAGCGGGAGACTTCCCCGGGACCCAGTACTTC. This gives the protein CAWSVEVIPAGDFPGTQYF.

The genes are TRBV7-6 and TRBJ1-2; tentatively, D is TRBD1 (6 bases). Germline V lookup: CDR1 SGHVS, CDR2 FNYEAQ. CDR3 length: 15 amino acids. The V end was cut by 2 bases, the J end by 4 bases, with 14 bases between. The CDR3 reads CASSLSGAPGYGYTF. The CDR3, as DNA: TGTGCCAGCAGCTTATCAGGGGCGCCAGGCTATGGCTACACCTTC.

This clone occurred once. The chain couples TRBV7-2 to TRBJ2-6; 9 bases are shared with TRBD1. Germline V gene data show CDR1 as SGHTA and CDR2 as FQGNSA. J gave up 0 bases and V 5 bases, and 5 bases lay outside the gene matches. The CDR3 contains 17 residues. Written as DNA, the CDR3 is TGTGCCAGCAGCAAAGGGACAGGGAGCTCTGGGGCCAACGTCCTGACTTTC. Its translation: CASSKGTGSSGANVLTF.

This clone turned up a few times. The V call is TRBV7-6, the J call TRBJ2-1; possibly TRBD2 for D (6 bases). V lost 5 bases and J 6 bases, leaving 17 bases between the germline ends. Germline V gives CDR1 SGHVS, CDR2 FNYEAQ. The CDR3 covers 15 residues. This CDR3 is CASSQSGVGTNEQFF. CDR3 bases: TGTGCCAGCAGCCAGTCGGGGGTTGGGACCAATGAGCAGTTCTTC.